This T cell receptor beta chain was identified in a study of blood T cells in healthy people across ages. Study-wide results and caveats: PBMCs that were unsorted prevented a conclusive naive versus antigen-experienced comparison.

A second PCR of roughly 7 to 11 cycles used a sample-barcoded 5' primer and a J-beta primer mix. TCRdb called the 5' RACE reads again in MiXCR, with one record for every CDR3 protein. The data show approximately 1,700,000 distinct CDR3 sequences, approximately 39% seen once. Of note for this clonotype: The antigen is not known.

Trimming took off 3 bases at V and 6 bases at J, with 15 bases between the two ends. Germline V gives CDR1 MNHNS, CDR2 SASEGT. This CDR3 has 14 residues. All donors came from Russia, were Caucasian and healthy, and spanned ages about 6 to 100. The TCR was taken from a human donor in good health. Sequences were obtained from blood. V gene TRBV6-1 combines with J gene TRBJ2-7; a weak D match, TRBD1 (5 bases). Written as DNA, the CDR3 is TGTGCCAGCAGTGAGCAGGGTTGGAGACGCGAGCAGTACTTC. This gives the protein CASSEQGWRREQYF.